The sequence of this T cell receptor (beta chain) was determined in a study of cytomegalovirus exposure and HLA in healthy donors. CDR1 is SGHNT and CDR2 is YYREEE in the germline V gene (reference sequence). The CDR3 runs to 14 residues. V was pared by 4 bases and J by 6 bases, with 5 bases of the junction left unmatched. Primers included in the PCR were 60 Vbeta and 13 Jbeta primers. This table comes from immunoSEQ multiplex PCR, and its TCRdb copy is limited to in-frame clones, with some not included. The data hold 130,000 to 150,000 clones, with roughly three quarters observed a single time. This clone was picked up a small number of times.

The chain has TRBV5-4 and TRBJ1-4; 8 bases fit TRBD1. This TCR came from a man between 60 and 70 years old in good health and CMV-seronegative. Sequencing was carried out using PBMCs. CDR3 sequence: CASSPGQGYEKLFF. CDR3 bases: TGTGCCAGCAGCCCTGGACAGGGTTATGAAAAACTGTTTTTT.